A single T cell receptor (beta chain) is shown here with its context. cDNA came from approximately 0.5 to 1 ug RNA primed by random hexamers. The authors amplified TCR beta CDR3 across 54 Vbeta and 13 Jbeta using immunoSEQ multiplex PCR. Via MiXCR, TCRdb re-called the immunoSEQ multiplex PCR reads, giving one row per CDR3 protein. The sample yields approximately 140,000 distinct CDR3 sequences, over 80% seen once. The data were taken from a study of CD8 T cells in Susac syndrome. J was trimmed by 4 bases and V by 2 bases; bases with no gene match: 5. This CDR3 is 15 amino acids long. This TCR came from a human donor with multiple sclerosis. The source material was CD8+ T cells from PBMCs. The chain has TRBV12-3 or TRBV12-4 and TRBJ2-3, with 8 bases aligning to TRBD2. The CDR3 loop reads CASSLLAGLSDTQYF. The CDR3 nucleotides are TGTGCCAGCAGTTTACTAGCGGGTTTATCAGATACGCAGTATTTT.